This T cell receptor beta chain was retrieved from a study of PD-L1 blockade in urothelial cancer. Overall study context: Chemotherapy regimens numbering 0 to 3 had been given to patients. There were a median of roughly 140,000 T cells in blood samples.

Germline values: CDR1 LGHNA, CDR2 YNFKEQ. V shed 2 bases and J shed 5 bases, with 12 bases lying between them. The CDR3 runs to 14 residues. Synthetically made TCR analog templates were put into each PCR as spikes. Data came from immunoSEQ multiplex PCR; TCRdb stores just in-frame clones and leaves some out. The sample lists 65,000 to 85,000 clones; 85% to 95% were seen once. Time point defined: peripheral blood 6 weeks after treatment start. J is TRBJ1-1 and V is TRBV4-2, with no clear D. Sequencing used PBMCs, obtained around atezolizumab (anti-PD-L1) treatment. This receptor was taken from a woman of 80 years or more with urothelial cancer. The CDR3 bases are TGTGCCAGCAGCCAAACGTGGAGGTCTACTGAAGCTTTCTTT. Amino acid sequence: CASSQTWRSTEAFF.